These T cell receptor beta chains were read from a single sample in a study of somatic mutations in cytotoxic T cells in rheumatoid arthritis. The protocol was immunoSEQ multiplex PCR, while the TCRdb copy is restricted to in-frame clones and leaves out a portion. The repertoire includes fewer than 25,000 clones, approximately 84% of them detected once, and approximately 11% sits in the top ten. Sequencing was done on a sample of CD8+ T cells sorted from blood. These receptor sequences come from an adult with rheumatoid arthritis. CDR3s include the opening cysteine and the closing phenylalanine or tryptophan. D genes are given only for firm matches. Size tells how often a clone was seen (once, few, many) or the class of an expanded clone, and some rows leave it out.

>TRBJ2-1|TRBV19|NA|once
TGTGCCAGTAGTATAGTGGGGGGGGCCCCAATCGAGCAGTTCTTC
CASSIVGGAPIEQFF
>TRBJ1-2|TRBV7-8|NA|NA
TGTGCCAGCAGCTTAGCGAGTCCCGTAAACTATGGCTACACCTTC
CASSLASPVNYGYTF
>TRBJ2-7|TRBV7-9|NA|NA
TGTGCCAGCAGCTTACTATCTAGCAGAAATTACGAGCAGTACTTC
CASSLLSSRNYEQYF
>TRBJ1-2|TRBV9|NA|NA
TGTGCCAGCAGCGTAGCCGGAGGGGGGCGAAACTATGGCTACACCTTC
CASSVAGGGRNYGYTF
>TRBJ1-5|TRBV4-3|NA|NA
TGCGCCAGCAGCCAGAACAGCAGGGCTCAGCCCCAGCATTTT
CASSQNSRAQPQHF
>TRBJ2-7|TRBV19|TRBD1|NA
TGTGCCAGTAGGCCTGGGACAGGGGGTTTCTACGAGCAGTACTTC
CASRPGTGGFYEQYF
>TRBJ2-7|TRBV6-1|TRBD1|NA
TGTGCCAGCAGCGCACCCACAGGGGAAGAGCAGTACTTC
CASSAPTGEEQYF
>TRBJ2-2|TRBV5-1|NA|once
TGCGCCAGCAGCTTACCAGGGGCGGGCACCGGGGAGCTGTTTTTT
CASSLPGAGTGELFF
>TRBJ1-3|TRBV25-1|NA|NA
TGTGCCACCGAGGGATCGGGAAACACCATATATTTT
CATEGSGNTIYF
>TRBJ2-1|TRBV6-6|NA|NA
TGTGCCAGCAGTTACTCGTTAAGCGAGCAGTTCTTC
CASSYSLSEQFF
>TRBJ1-5|TRBV4-1|NA|NA
TGCGCCAGCAGCCAAGTAGGGTATAATCAGCCCCAGCATTTT
CASSQVGYNQPQHF
>TRBJ1-1|TRBV11-2|NA|NA
TGTGCCAGCAGCTTAGCTGCGGGGAACACTGAAGCTTTCTTT
CASSLAAGNTEAFF
>TRBJ2-5|TRBV7-9|NA|NA
TGTGCCAGCAGCTTTCATTGGACTGAAACCCAGTACTTC
CASSFHWTETQYF
>TRBJ1-1|TRBV7-8|TRBD1|NA
TGTGCCAGCAGCTTAGGGACAGGGGGGGCTGAAGCTTTCTTT
CASSLGTGGAEAFF
>TRBJ1-5|TRBV6-1|NA|NA
TGTGCCAGCAGCACCTCCGTCGGAAGCAATCAGCCCCAGCATTTT
CASSTSVGSNQPQHF
>TRBJ2-7|TRBV4-2|NA|NA
TGTGCCAGCAGCCAAGCCTGGGGCAGTGGCTACGAGCAGTACTTC
CASSQAWGSGYEQYF
>TRBJ2-6|TRBV7-9|TRBD1|NA
TGTGCCAGCAGCTTTCTGACAGGGGAAAACTCTGGGGCCAACGTCCTGACTTTC
CASSFLTGENSGANVLTF
>TRBJ2-3|TRBV29-1|NA|few
TGCAGCGTTTCGGGCGGGACCTACAGCACAGATACGCAGTATTTT
CSVSGGTYSTDTQYF
>TRBJ2-1|TRBV7-2|TRBD2|NA
TGTGCCAGCAGCTTATTTTCGTTGGTAGCGGGGGGGAATGAGCAGTTCTTC
CASSLFSLVAGGNEQFF
>TRBJ2-7|TRBV7-2|NA|NA
TGTGCCAGCAGCACCCGACAGGTCTCCTACGAGCAGTACTTC
CASSTRQVSYEQYF
>TRBJ2-1|TRBV6-5|NA|once
TGTGCCAGCAGTCCCGGACCCGGCTACAATGAGCAGTTCTTC
CASSPGPGYNEQFF
>TRBJ1-5|TRBV5-4|NA|NA
TGTGCCAGCAGCTTTGAGGGCAATCAGCCCCAGCATTTT
CASSFEGNQPQHF
>TRBJ2-5|TRBV9|NA|few
TGTGCCAGCAGCGTAGCTCTAGTGAGAGAGACCCAGTACTTC
CASSVALVRETQYF
>TRBJ1-1|TRBV6-1|NA|NA
TGTGCCAGCAGTGAAGGGCCGGCGGGGGCGAGGACTGAAGCTTTCTTT
CASSEGPAGARTEAFF
>TRBJ1-1|TRBV21-1|NA|NA
TGTGCCAGCAGCAAAGTTCGGAACCCTATTTCGAACACTGAAGCTTTCTTT
CASSKVRNPISNTEAFF
>TRBJ2-7|TRBV27|NA|NA
TGTGCCAGCAGTTTATCACACACGGGACCTAGCTACGAGCAGTACTTC
CASSLSHTGPSYEQYF
>TRBJ1-1|TRBV4-2|TRBD1|NA
TGTGCCAGCAGCCAGTCACAGGGGGCAGGAACTGAAGCTTTCTTT
CASSQSQGAGTEAFF